What follows are 27 T cell receptor beta chains derived from one specimen sequenced in a study of blood T cell repertoires in COVID-19. TCRdb's copy holds only in-frame clones and misses some; the assay was immunoSEQ multiplex PCR. Of about 68,000 clones in the sample, 86% were seen once. Source material: peripheral blood. These receptors all come from a man between 25 and 39 years old with acute or convalescent COVID-19.

This sequence joins TRBV25-1 and TRBJ1-1, with D unclear. V lost 1 base to trimming and J lost 4 bases, with 10 bases between them. CDR3 length equals 14 residues. CDR1 is MGHDK and CDR2 is SYGVNS in the germline V gene. CDR3 sequence (DNA): TGTGCCAGCAGTGAATTCCAGTTCAGCACTGAAGCTTTCTTT. Its protein product is CASSEFQFSTEAFF.

This chain links TRBV2 with TRBJ2-7, with a possible D match to TRBD1 (5 bases). The CDR3 is made up of 13 amino acids. Per the germline V gene, CDR1 is SNHLY and CDR2 is FYNNEI. V was trimmed by 6 bases and J by 3 bases, leaving 12 bases between them. CDR3 sequence: CASRVDRNYEQYF. The CDR3 DNA is TGTGCCAGCAGGGTAGACAGAAACTACGAGCAGTACTTC. Supplemented by reference TRBV2 and TRBJ2-7, the full variable domain reads EPEVTQTPSHQVTQMGQEVILRCVPISNHLYFYWYRQILGQKVEFLVSFYNNEISEKSEIFDDQFSVERPDGSNFTLKIRSTKLEDSAMYFCASRVDRNYEQYFGPGTRLTVT.

V and J are TRBV4-1 and TRBJ2-7; possible D gene TRBD2, 6 bases. Deletions cut 2 bases from V and 9 bases from J, with 11 bases between. Looked up from germline, CDR1 is MGHRA and CDR2 is YSYEKL. There are 12 residues in the CDR3. Here the CDR3 reads CASSQTGEGQYF. The CDR3 nucleotides read TGCGCCAGCAGCCAAACGGGAGAGGGGCAGTACTTC.

V and J are TRBV7-2 and TRBJ1-1; TRBD1 aligns across 7 bases. The germline V gene encodes CDR1 SGHTA and CDR2 FQGNSA. The CDR3 loop spans 14 amino acids. Losses at the gene ends were 4 bases for V and 5 bases for J; bases not matched to a gene: 7. DNA for the CDR3: TGTGCCAGCAGCTCCCGGGACAGTCGAACTGAAGCTTTCTTT. Its protein product is CASSSRDSRTEAFF.

This clone was seen only once. The chain employs TRBV4-2 and TRBJ1-1; no clear D gene. The CDR3 has 15 residues. Germline-derived CDR1 and CDR2 are LGHNA and YNFKEQ. Trimming removed 0 bases from V and 1 base from J, with 9 bases in between. In nucleotides, the CDR3 is TGTGCCAGCAGCCAAGAACCCCAGTCGAACACTGAAGCTTTCTTT. Translated: CASSQEPQSNTEAFF.

The CDR3 reads CASSGETSRDTDTQYF. The DNA for the CDR3 is TGTGCCAGCAGTGGTGAGACTAGCAGAGACACAGATACGCAGTATTTT. The genes are TRBV2 and TRBJ2-3; 7 bases align to TRBD2. This CDR3 comprises 16 residues. V lost 4 bases to trimming and J lost 2 bases; unmatched junction nucleotides: 9. Germline V gene lookup returns CDR1 SNHLY and CDR2 FYNNEI. Together with reference TRBV2 and TRBJ2-3, the CDR3 gives the full variable domain: EPEVTQTPSHQVTQMGQEVILRCVPISNHLYFYWYRQILGQKVEFLVSFYNNEISEKSEIFDDQFSVERPDGSNFTLKIRSTKLEDSAMYFCASSGETSRDTDTQYFGPGTRLTVL.

J is TRBJ1-2 and V is TRBV18; 11 positions agree with TRBD1. The germline gives CDR1 KGHSH, CDR2 LQKENI. The CDR3 runs to 17 residues. J lost 8 bases, V lost 3 bases, and 14 bases had no gene match. CDR3 region: CASSPPHGTGGLSGYTF. The CDR3 region has the DNA TGTGCCAGCTCACCTCCACACGGGACAGGGGGACTGAGCGGCTACACCTTC.

This chain joins TRBV7-9 and TRBJ1-2, with 9 bases fitting TRBD1. The CDR3 extends over 14 amino acids. With 1 base clipped from V and 8 bases from J, the junction kept 5 bases outside the gene matches. CDR1 is SEHNR, CDR2 FQNEAQ, per germline (reference sequence). The chain's CDR3 is CASSLGTGDGGYTF. The CDR3 coding sequence is TGTGCCAGCAGCTTAGGGACAGGGGACGGAGGCTACACCTTC.

This clone is judged medium-sized. The chain has TRBV7-8 and TRBJ1-6; 9 bases agree with TRBD1. There are 15 residues in the CDR3. Germline-derived CDR1 and CDR2 are SGHVS and FQNEAQ. V was pared by 6 bases and J by 11 bases, with 11 bases of the junction left unmatched. In DNA form, the CDR3 reads TGTGCCAGCAGTTCCAATACAGGGGGCGGAACACCCCTCCACTTT. Protein product: CASSSNTGGGTPLHF.

V gene TRBV28 combines with J gene TRBJ1-1; TRBD1 matches at 7 bases. The V and J ends lost 4 bases and 8 bases, in that order; junction bases with no gene match: 10. The germline gives CDR1 MDHEN, CDR2 SYDVKM. The CDR3 length is 14 residues. CDR3 amino acids: CASSSGGEDWEAFF. DNA of the CDR3: TGTGCCAGCAGTTCAGGGGGTGAGGATTGGGAAGCTTTCTTT.

This rearrangement joins TRBV15 to TRBJ1-5, with unresolved D. The V and J ends lost 0 bases and 9 bases respectively, with 15 bases between them. This CDR3 is built from 15 residues. Germline lookup yields CDR1 LNHNV and CDR2 YYDKDF (reference sequence). CDR3 amino acids: CATSRDNAGRRPQHF. The CDR3 DNA is TGTGCCACCAGCAGAGATAATGCGGGGAGGCGGCCCCAGCATTTT.

The V and J genes are TRBV24-1 and TRBJ1-5; D uncertain. The germline V gene has CDR1 KGHDR and CDR2 SFDVKD. V lost 7 bases and J 0 bases, leaving 9 bases between the germline ends. The CDR3 runs 14 residues. CDR3 protein: CATRDGNSNQPQHF. DNA for the CDR3: TGTGCCACCAGGGACGGGAATAGCAATCAGCCCCAGCATTTT.

The chain is built from TRBV7-8 and TRBJ2-5; tentatively, D is TRBD1 (7 bases). V lost 7 bases to trimming and J lost 3 bases, with 21 bases between them. CDR1 and CDR2 from the germline V gene are SGHVS and FQNEAQ. The CDR3 is 16 amino acids. The CDR3 loop is CASIPEGYRGKETQYF. In nucleotides, the CDR3 is TGTGCCAGCATCCCGGAGGGATACAGGGGAAAAGAGACCCAGTACTTC.

The V and J genes are TRBV7-3 and TRBJ2-7, with D possibly being TRBD2 (5 bases). Trimming shortened V by 0 bases and J by 2 bases, and 17 bases separated the two germline ends. This CDR3 contains 17 residues. CDR1 SGHTA and CDR2 FQGTGA come from the germline V gene. CDR3 sequence: CASSLTIPGGRPYEQYF. The CDR3 nucleotides read TGTGCCAGCAGCTTAACCATCCCCGGCGGGCGGCCCTACGAGCAGTACTTC.

This sequence joins TRBV11-2 and TRBJ2-1; 10 nucleotides align to TRBD1. This CDR3 has 15 amino acids. Germline V gene lookup returns CDR1 SGHAT and CDR2 FQNNGV. V lost 5 bases to trimming and J lost 6 bases; unmatched junction nucleotides: 7. In DNA, the CDR3 is TGTGCCAGCAGCCCAACCGGGACAGGGGCCAATGAGCAGTTCTTC. Translated: CASSPTGTGANEQFF.

The chain combines TRBV28 with TRBJ1-2; 8 bases align to TRBD1. V dropped 3 bases and J dropped 4; count of bases not matched to a gene: 4. The germline V gene encodes CDR1 MDHEN and CDR2 SYDVKM. CDR3 length: 14 residues. CDR3 sequence (DNA): TGTGCCAGCAGTTTGGGGACAGGTCGCTATGGCTACACCTTC. It yields the protein CASSLGTGRYGYTF.

This chain uses TRBV15 with TRBJ2-7, with 8 bases lining up with TRBD2. There are 16 residues in the CDR3. Per germline, CDR1 LNHNV and CDR2 YYDKDF (reference sequence). The junction had 6 bases not matched to a gene; V was cut back by 2 bases and J by 0 bases. CDR3 sequence reads: CATSRLAGKSSYEQYF. CDR3 in DNA: TGTGCCACCAGCAGACTAGCGGGCAAGAGCTCCTACGAGCAGTACTTC.

This clone was counted between two and nine times. The J gene is TRBJ2-2, the V gene TRBV3-1 (or the pseudogene TRBV3-2); D possibly corresponds to TRBD2 (6 bases). Per the germline V gene, CDR1 is LGHDT and CDR2 is YNNKEL (reference sequence). V lost 3 bases and J lost 7, with 18 bases in between. CDR3 length: 16 residues. CDR3 bases: TGTGCCAGCAGCCACCCAAGACTAGTACGTGGCGGGGAGCTGTTTTTT. Translated: CASSHPRLVRGGELFF.

This rearrangement joins TRBV3-1 (or the pseudogene TRBV3-2) to TRBJ2-1; TRBD2 agrees at 15 bases. Losses at the gene ends were 4 bases for V and 6 bases for J; bases not matched to a gene: 13. The CDR3 sequence is 19 residues long. Germline CDR1 is LGHDT and CDR2 is YNNKEL (reference sequence). In nucleotides, the CDR3 is TGTGCCAGCAGCCTCAACGGACTAGCGGGAGGGCCGGGTGGCAATGAGCAGTTCTTC. It yields the protein CASSLNGLAGGPGGNEQFF.

The chain's CDR3 is CASSQGETGPDAGYTF. The CDR3 nucleotides read TGTGCCAGCAGCCAAGGGGAGACAGGGCCGGATGCTGGCTACACCTTC. This chain joins TRBV3-1 (or the pseudogene TRBV3-2) and TRBJ1-2; 7 bases are a match to TRBD1. Per germline, CDR1 LGHDT and CDR2 YNNKEL (reference sequence). This CDR3 has 16 residues. Germline trimming cut 1 base from V and 7 bases from J; bases unmatched to any gene: 12.

The chain combines TRBV6-5 with TRBJ1-1; D unresolved. The CDR3 is made up of 16 amino acids. With 4 bases removed from V and 2 bases from J, the gap between germline ends came to 17 bases. CDR1 MNHEY and CDR2 SVGAGI come from the germline V gene. CDR3 loop: CASSSSLGRGNTEAFF. In nucleotides, the CDR3 is TGTGCCAGCAGTTCGTCTCTCGGGCGGGGTAACACTGAAGCTTTCTTT.

V is TRBV5-1 and J is TRBJ1-3; TRBD1 aligns across 8 bases. The junction had 3 bases not matched to a gene; V was cut back by 0 bases and J by 4 bases. CDR1 and CDR2 from the germline V gene are SGHRS and YFSETQ. This CDR3 spans 15 amino acids. The DNA of the CDR3 is TGCGCCAGCAGCTTGGGGCAGGGGGCAGGAAACACCATATATTTT. As protein: CASSLGQGAGNTIYF.

This clone was seen more than once but under ten times. The chain carries TRBV18 and TRBJ1-4; TRBD1 aligns across 9 bases. The CDR3 loop spans 14 amino acids. Per the germline V gene, CDR1 is KGHSH and CDR2 is LQKENI. With 4 bases clipped from V and 3 bases from J, the junction kept 0 bases outside the gene matches. The CDR3 spells CASSRQGANEKLFF. In nucleotides, the CDR3 is TGTGCCAGCTCACGACAGGGGGCTAATGAAAAACTGTTTTTT.

This clone was observed a single time. The V gene is TRBV7-9, the J gene TRBJ2-7; 9 nucleotides agree with TRBD2. Trimming removed 1 base from V and 4 bases from J; junction bases left unmatched: 8. The CDR3 is 16 amino acids. CDR1 is SEHNR, CDR2 FQNEAQ, per germline (reference sequence). The CDR3 is CASSLGVSGRGYEQYF. The CDR3 DNA is TGTGCCAGCAGCTTAGGGGTTAGCGGGAGAGGGTACGAGCAGTACTTC.

The chain combines TRBV6-5 with TRBJ2-7; D is unresolved. V was clipped by 7 bases and J by 2 bases, with 6 bases between them. This CDR3 has 11 residues. Germline CDR1 is MNHEY and CDR2 is SVGAGI. The CDR3 protein is CASKIAYEQYF. DNA of the CDR3: TGTGCCAGCAAAATAGCCTACGAGCAGTACTTC.

This rearrangement joins TRBV11-2 to TRBJ1-2, with 7 nucleotides matching TRBD1. Per germline, CDR1 SGHAT and CDR2 FQNNGV. The V segment lost 2 bases and the J segment 8 bases; nucleotides outside the gene matches: 2. The CDR3 extends over 12 amino acids. CDR3 sequence: CASSLTGEGYTF. The CDR3 coding sequence is TGTGCCAGCAGCTTAACAGGGGAGGGCTACACCTTC.

This chain connects TRBV4-1 to TRBJ1-5; the match to TRBD1 covers 8 bases. Germline CDR1 MGHRA, CDR2 YSYEKL. The CDR3 runs to 21 residues. V shed 1 base and J 1 base; nucleotides not matched to a gene: 18. The CDR3 loop is CASSQVMLGGQGLGSNQPQHF. In DNA form, the CDR3 reads TGCGCCAGCAGCCAAGTGATGTTGGGAGGACAGGGATTGGGGAGCAATCAGCCCCAGCATTTT.